This T cell receptor beta chain was profiled in a study of human T cells and chemical hapten exposure. Study-wide background: There were per-sample TCR yield variations, arising mainly from small pooled library volume differences. Study results and caveats: There was no change with DPC sensitization in TCRs above 1 in 1000 frequency.

This CDR3 is built from 15 residues. V was trimmed by 3 bases and J by 4 bases, leaving 17 bases between them. Per the germline V gene, CDR1 is DFQATT and CDR2 is SNEGSKA (reference sequence). As for this clonotype: The antigen is unknown.

Stated time point: healthy volunteer bleed at 6 weeks. From whole blood left unfractionated, total RNA was extracted. Individual cDNA molecules had unique molecular identifiers attached to them by the library. TCRdb passed the RACE reads through MiXCR, listing each CDR3 protein once. Of around 80,000 distinct CDR3 sequences detected, 8.6% appear once; the ten largest clones hold under 2%. The V call is TRBV20-1, the J call TRBJ2-3; D not resolved. The sequenced sample was whole blood. The origin of this receptor is a male donor in good health. Some clones in this sample may be carry-over from other donors' samples. The CDR3 here is CSASPRIDVPDTQYF. DNA of the CDR3: TGCAGTGCTAGTCCCCGTATAGATGTGCCAGATACGCAGTATTTT.